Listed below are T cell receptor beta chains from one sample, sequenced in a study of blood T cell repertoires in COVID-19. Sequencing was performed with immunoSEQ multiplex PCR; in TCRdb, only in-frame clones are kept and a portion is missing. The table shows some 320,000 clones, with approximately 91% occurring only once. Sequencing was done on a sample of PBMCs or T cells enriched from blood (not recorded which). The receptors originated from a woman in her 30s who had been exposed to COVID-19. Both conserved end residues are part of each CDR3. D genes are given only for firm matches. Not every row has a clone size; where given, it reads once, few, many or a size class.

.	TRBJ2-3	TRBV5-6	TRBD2	TGTGCCAGCAGCTTGATCAGCGGGGGGTTCCCAGATACGCAGTATTTT	CASSLISGGFPDTQYF
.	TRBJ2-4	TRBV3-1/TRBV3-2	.	TGTGCCAGCAGCCAAGTTATAAACATTCAGTACTTC	CASSQVINIQYF
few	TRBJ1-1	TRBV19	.	TGTGCCACCGCGGTGGGGCGGCGGAACACTGAAGCTTTCTTT	CATAVGRRNTEAFF
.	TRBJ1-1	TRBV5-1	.	TGCGCCAGTCAACTCCGGGTCGAGAACACTGAAGCTTTCTTT	CASQLRVENTEAFF
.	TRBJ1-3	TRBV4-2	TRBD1	TGTGCCAGCAGCCAAAACCGGGACAGGGCAACAAACACCATATATTTT	CASSQNRDRATNTIYF
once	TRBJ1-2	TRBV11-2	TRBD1	TGTGCCAGCAGCTCACCGAGACAGGGGACAAACTATGGCTACACCTTC	CASSSPRQGTNYGYTF
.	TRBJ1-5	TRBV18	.	TGTGCCAGCTCACCTTCAGGACGGACAGTCCCGGGGCAGCCCCAGCATTTT	CASSPSGRTVPGQPQHF
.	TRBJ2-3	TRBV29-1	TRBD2	TGCAGTTGGGGGGGGATTCACACAGATACGCAGTATTTT	CSWGGIHTDTQYF
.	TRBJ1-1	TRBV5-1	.	TGCGCCAGCAGCCCCGGCGGAGGCGGCACTGAAGCTTTCTTT	CASSPGGGGTEAFF
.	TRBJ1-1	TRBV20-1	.	TGCAGTGCTCTAAAGAACACTGAAGCTTTCTTT	CSALKNTEAFF
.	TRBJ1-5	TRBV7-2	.	TGTGCCAGCAGCTGGGACACGAGCAATCAGCCCCAGCATTTT	CASSWDTSNQPQHF
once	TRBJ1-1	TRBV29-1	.	TGCAGCGTTGTAGGCTACCGCGGCCCGGGGACTGAAGCTTTCTTT	CSVVGYRGPGTEAFF
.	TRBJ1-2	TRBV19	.	TGTGGCGCCTCCACAGGTCCGTATGGCTACACCTTC	CGASTGPYGYTF
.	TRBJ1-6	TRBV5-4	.	TGTGCCAGCAGCTACGCAGGGAATAATTCACCCCTCCACTTT	CASSYAGNNSPLHF
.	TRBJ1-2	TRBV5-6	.	TGTGCCAGCAGCTTGAGGAGGGTGGGTCCGACGTCCGGCTACACCTTC	CASSLRRVGPTSGYTF
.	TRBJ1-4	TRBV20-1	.	TGCAGTGCTAGTCGGGGGATGGCTAATGAAAAACTGTTTTTT	CSASRGMANEKLFF
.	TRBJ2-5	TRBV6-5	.	TGTGCCAGCAACGAGGGCAGGGGACGAGAGACCCAGTACTTC	CASNEGRGRETQYF
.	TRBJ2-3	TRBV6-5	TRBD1	TGTGCCAGCACCATCGGGACAGACACAGATACGCAGTATTTT	CASTIGTDTDTQYF
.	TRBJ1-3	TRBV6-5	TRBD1	TGTGCCATTTCACCTCAGGGGGTCCCTGGAAACACCATATATTTT	CAISPQGVPGNTIYF
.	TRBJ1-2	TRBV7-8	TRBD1	TGTGCCAGCAGCTTAGTCCCTGACAGGGGAGGTAACTATGGCTACACCTTC	CASSLVPDRGGNYGYTF
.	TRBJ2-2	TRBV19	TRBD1	TGTGCCAGTAGTATAGGGACAGGGACCGGGGAGCTGTTTTTT	CASSIGTGTGELFF
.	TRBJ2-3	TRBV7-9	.	TGTGCCAGCAGCTCTTCTGGCACAGATACGCAGTATTTT	CASSSSGTDTQYF
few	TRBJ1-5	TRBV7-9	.	TGTGCCAGCAGCCCAGGACAGAGTTATCAGCCCCAGCATTTT	CASSPGQSYQPQHF
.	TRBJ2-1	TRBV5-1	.	TGCGCCAGCAGCTTGCCCTCCTCCTACAATGAGCAGTTCTTC	CASSLPSSYNEQFF
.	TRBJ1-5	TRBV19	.	TGTGCCAGTAGTAGGGCGGGGGGCAATCAGCCCCAGCATTTT	CASSRAGGNQPQHF
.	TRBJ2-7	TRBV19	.	TGTGCCAGTAGTATAGGTGCAGGGCATCGCGACGAGCAGTACTTC	CASSIGAGHRDEQYF
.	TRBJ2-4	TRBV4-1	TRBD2	TGCGCCAGCAGCCGCCGACTAGCGGGGGGGAACATTCAGTACTTC	CASSRRLAGGNIQYF
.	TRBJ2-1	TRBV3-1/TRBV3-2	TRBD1	TGTGCCAGCAGCCAAGAAGGGACAGGGAGCTACAATGAGCAGTTCTTC	CASSQEGTGSYNEQFF
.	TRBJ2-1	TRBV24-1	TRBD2	TGTGCCACCTCCGGGAGGACCTCCTACAATGAGCAGTTCTTC	CATSGRTSYNEQFF
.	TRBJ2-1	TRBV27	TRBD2	TGTGCCAGCAGCACCCTTAGGCGGGGGGCGGGGAATGAGCAGTTCTTC	CASSTLRRGAGNEQFF
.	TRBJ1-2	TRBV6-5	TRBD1	TGTGCCAGCTCGGACAGGGTAGTAGCTAACTATGGCTACACCTTC	CASSDRVVANYGYTF
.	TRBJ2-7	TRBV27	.	TGTGCCAGCAGTTCCCTGCCCAAATCTACGTTAACCTACGAGCAGTACTTC	CASSSLPKSTLTYEQYF
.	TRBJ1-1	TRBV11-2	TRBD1	TGTGCCAGCAGCCTGGACAGGGCGTGGGCTTTCTTT	CASSLDRAWAFF
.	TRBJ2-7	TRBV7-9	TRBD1	TGTGCCAGCAGCTTAGGGGACCGGGACAGCTCCTACGAGCAGTACTTC	CASSLGDRDSSYEQYF
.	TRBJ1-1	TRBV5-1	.	TGCGCCAGCAGCTTCGGGGGAGGGAACACTGAAGCTTTCTTT	CASSFGGGNTEAFF
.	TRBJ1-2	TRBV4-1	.	TGCGCCAGCAGCCAGGTCCGGGACACCTTAGGAGGCTACACCTTC	CASSQVRDTLGGYTF
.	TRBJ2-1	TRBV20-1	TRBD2	TGCAGTGCTAGTCTAGCGGGGGGGCCGGATGAGCAGTTCTTC	CSASLAGGPDEQFF
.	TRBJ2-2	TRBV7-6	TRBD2	TGTGCCAGCAGCCCAGGGACTAGCGGGGAGGCCGGGGAGCTGTTTTTT	CASSPGTSGEAGELFF
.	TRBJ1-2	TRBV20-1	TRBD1	TGCAGTGCTAGTCCGGACAGGAATTATGGCTACACCTTC	CSASPDRNYGYTF
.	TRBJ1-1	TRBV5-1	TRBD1	TGCGCCAGCAGCTTCGACAGGGTGAACACTGAAGCTTTCTTT	CASSFDRVNTEAFF
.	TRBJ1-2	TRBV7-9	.	TGTGCCAGCAGTTCCTCGTCAGCGCGGGACTATGGCTACACCTTC	CASSSSSARDYGYTF
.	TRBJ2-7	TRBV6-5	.	TGTGCCAGCAGTACCCAGGGTGGGTATACCTACGAGCAGTACTTC	CASSTQGGYTYEQYF
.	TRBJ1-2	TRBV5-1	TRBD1	TGCGCCAGCAGCTTGGTCAGGGACAGGGGGAGCAGAGGGTATGGCTACACCTTC	CASSLVRDRGSRGYGYTF
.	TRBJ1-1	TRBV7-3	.	TGTGCCAGCAGCTTGACTAGAAACACTGAAGCTTTCTTT	CASSLTRNTEAFF
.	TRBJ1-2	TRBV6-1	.	TGTGCCAGCAGTGAAGCTCGGGGGGGGCTCAACTATGGCTACACCTTC	CASSEARGGLNYGYTF
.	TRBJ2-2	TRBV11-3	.	TGTGCCAGCAGCTTAGGTTGGCCGGGTTTCGACACCGGGGAGCTGTTTTTT	CASSLGWPGFDTGELFF
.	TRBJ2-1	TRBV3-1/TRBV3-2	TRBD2	TGTGCCAGCAGCCAAGAAACGGGGGGGACGCAGTTCTTC	CASSQETGGTQFF
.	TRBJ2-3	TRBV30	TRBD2	TGTGCCTGGAGCGACGGGACTAGTAGTGATACGCAGTATTTT	CAWSDGTSSDTQYF
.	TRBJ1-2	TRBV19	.	TGTGCCAGTAGTCCAGGGGTGGGAGGCTACACCTTC	CASSPGVGGYTF
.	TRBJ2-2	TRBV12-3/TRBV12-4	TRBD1	TGTGCCAGCAGTACAGGGGGAACCGGGGAGCTGTTTTTT	CASSTGGTGELFF
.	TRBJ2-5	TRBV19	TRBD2	TGTGCCAGTAGTTCCACGACGCGGGGGACGCGGGAGACCCAGTACTTC	CASSSTTRGTRETQYF
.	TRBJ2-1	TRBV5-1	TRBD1	TGCGCCAGCGCGACGCATACCTGGGACAGGCTCAATGAGCAGTTCTTC	CASATHTWDRLNEQFF
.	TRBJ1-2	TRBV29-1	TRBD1	TGCAGCGACAGGGGGTCCTATGGCTACACCTTC	CSDRGSYGYTF
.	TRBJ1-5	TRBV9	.	TGTGCCAGCAGCGTAGGGGGACTGTCGGATCAGCCCCAGCATTTT	CASSVGGLSDQPQHF
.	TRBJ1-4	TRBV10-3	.	TGTGCCACCACAGGGACAACTAATGAAAAACTGTTTTTT	CATTGTTNEKLFF